This T cell receptor (beta chain) was identified in a study of shared clonotypes between healthy human individuals. Overall study results and limits: It was observed that roughly 5% of naive CD4 clonotypes were shared across a handful of donors.

Concerning this clone itself: What it binds is unknown.

The DNA input per sorted-subset replicate PCR was about 0.2 ug, corresponding to around 30,000 T cell genomes. Assay used: immunoSEQ multiplex PCR; TCRdb lists only in-frame clones, some missing. The sample lists 900,000 to 1,200,000 clones; 78% were seen once. This receptor was taken from a man in his late teens or twenties in good health. Some clones in this sample may be carry-over from other donors' samples. The sequencing input was memory CD4+ T cells from PBMCs. Subset reported: CD45RA-negative fraction.

CDR3 nucleotides: TGTGCCAGCCCCAACACTGAAGCTTTCTTT. This codes for CASPNTEAFF. The genes are TRBV2 and TRBJ1-1; D is uncertain. Germline CDR1 is SNHLY and CDR2 is FYNNEI. Trimming removed 8 bases from V and 2 bases from J, with 3 bases in between. This CDR3 contains 10 residues.